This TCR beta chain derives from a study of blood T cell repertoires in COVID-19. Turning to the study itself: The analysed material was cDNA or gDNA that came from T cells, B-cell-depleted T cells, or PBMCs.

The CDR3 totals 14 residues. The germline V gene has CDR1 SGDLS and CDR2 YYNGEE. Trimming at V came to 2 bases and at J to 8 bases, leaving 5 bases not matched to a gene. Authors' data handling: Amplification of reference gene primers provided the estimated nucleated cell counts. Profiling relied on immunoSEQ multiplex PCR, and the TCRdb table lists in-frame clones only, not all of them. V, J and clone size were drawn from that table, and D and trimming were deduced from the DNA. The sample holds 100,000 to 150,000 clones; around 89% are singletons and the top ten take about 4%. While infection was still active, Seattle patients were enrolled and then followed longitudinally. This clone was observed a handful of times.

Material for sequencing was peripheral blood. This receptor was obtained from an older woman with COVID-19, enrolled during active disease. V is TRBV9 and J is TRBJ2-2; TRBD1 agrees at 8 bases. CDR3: CASSVTGARGELFF. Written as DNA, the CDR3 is TGTGCCAGCAGCGTGACAGGGGCCAGGGGGGAGCTGTTTTTT.